Below, 23 T cell receptor beta chains from the same sample are listed, as sequenced in a study of T cells in women clearing cervical HPV infection. Assay: immunoSEQ multiplex PCR; the TCRdb copy retains only in-frame clones and omits some. The table lists more than 25,000 clones. The sample was blood buffy coat. These receptors were taken from a woman aged 18 to 75 with a cervical HPV16 infection that either progressed to CIN3+ or cleared (not recorded which).

Worth noting for this clone: The CDR3 end lies 3 residues beyond the end of the read and is filled in from the germline J gene. The chain uses TRBV13 and TRBJ2-7; 11 nucleotides agree with TRBD2. The CDR3 runs 15 residues. CDR1 is PRHDT, CDR2 FYEKMQ, per germline (reference sequence). V shed 5 bases and J 3 bases; nucleotides not matched to a gene: 6. The CDR3 is CASSDAGTSGYEQYF. The CDR3 bases that were read are TGTGCCAGCAGCGATGCAGGGACTAGCGGCTACGAG.

As for this clone: The read ends 3 residues shy of where the CDR3 ends; the end is completed using the germline J gene. The rearrangement joins TRBV4-1 to TRBJ1-1; D not certain. The CDR3 contains 11 residues. The germline gives CDR1 MGHRA, CDR2 YSYEKL. The V end lost 3 bases, the J end lost 7 bases, and 6 bases lay between the germline ends. The sequenced CDR3 bases are TGCGCCAGCAGCCACACCGGTGAA. Translated, it gives CASSHTGE. The whole CDR3 protein is CASSHTGEAFF.

About this clone: The sequenced fragment ends 3 residues before the CDR3 boundary, so the rest is inferred from the germline J gene. The rearrangement links TRBV10-1 to TRBJ2-3; 11 bases are shared with TRBD2. Germline CDR1 and CDR2: WNHNN and SYGVQD (reference sequence). The CDR3 contains 15 residues. V trimming: 3 bases; J trimming: 3 bases; junction bases outside the gene matches: 2. The sequenced CDR3 bases are TGCGCCAGCAGTGAATCTAGCGGGGGGACAGATACG. Amino acid sequence: CASSESSGGTDT. The entire CDR3 sequence reads CASSESSGGTDTQYF.

Worth noting for this clone: Read sequence stops 3 residues before the CDR3 end, and the germline J gene provides the missing end. V gene TRBV5-1 combines with J gene TRBJ2-4, with a weak D call TRBD1 (5 bases). This CDR3 has 13 residues. Germline lookup yields CDR1 SGHRS and CDR2 YFSETQ. The sequenced CDR3 bases are TGCGCCAGCAGCTTTCAGGGTGCGGAGACT. Residues: CASSFQGAET. The entire CDR3 reads CASSFQGAETQYF.

With respect to this clone: The read comes to an end 3 residues before the CDR3 does, leaving the germline J gene to fill in the end. The rearrangement joins TRBV6-1 to TRBJ2-7, with 8 bases aligning to TRBD2. Germline V gene data show CDR1 as MNHNS and CDR2 as SASEGT. V trimming: 1 base; J trimming: 3 bases; junction bases outside the gene matches: 5. The CDR3 has 15 amino acids. Partial CDR3 DNA: TGTGCCAGCAGTGAAGGCGGGACTAGTTTCTACGAG. It codes for CASSEGGTSFYE. The entire CDR3 protein is CASSEGGTSFYEQYF.

Notes on this clone: Read data end 3 residues before the CDR3 end; the end is taken from the germline J gene. The V and J genes are TRBV10-2 and TRBJ2-1; 11 nucleotides agree with TRBD2. CDR3 size: 15 residues. Looked up from germline, CDR1 is WSHSY and CDR2 is SAAADI. V was clipped by 7 bases and J by 4 bases; unmatched bases: 6. This CDR3 is CASTPGTSGYNEQFF. Incomplete CDR3 DNA: TGCGCCAGCACCCCCGGGACTAGCGGATACAATGAG.

With regard to this clone: The missing CDR3 end, 3 residues past where the read stops, is filled in from the germline J gene. This chain links TRBV6-1 with TRBJ2-7, with D maybe TRBD1 (5 bases). This CDR3 has 14 amino acids. Germline-derived CDR1 and CDR2 are MNHNS and SASEGT. Trimming left V 4 bases short and J 1 base short, with 11 bases between. The CDR3 sequence: CASSGKQVSYEQYF. The sequenced CDR3 bases are TGTGCCAGCAGTGGGAAACAGGTTTCCTACGAG.

A note on this clone: The missing CDR3 end, 3 residues past where the read stops, is filled in from the germline J gene. This chain links TRBV2 with TRBJ2-2; D gene unclear. Germline CDR1 and CDR2: SNHLY and FYNNEI. The CDR3 is 15 amino acids. Trimming shortened V by 5 bases and J by 0 bases, and 10 bases separated the two germline ends. Partial CDR3 DNA: TGTGCCAGCAGTACGAGAATAGCGAACACCGGGGAG. Translation: CASSTRIANTGE. The complete CDR3 protein is CASSTRIANTGELFF.

A remark on this clone: The CDR3 end falls 3 residues outside the read, so it is completed with the germline J gene. The chain uses TRBV20-1 and TRBJ2-1, with 15 bases identical to TRBD2. The CDR3 is 19 residues long. Trimming at V came to 6 bases and at J to 2 bases, leaving 14 bases not matched to a gene. The germline V gene encodes CDR1 DFQATT and CDR2 SNEGSKA (reference sequence). The CDR3 region is CSAPPPRTSGRATYNEQFF. Partial CDR3 DNA: TGCAGTGCCCCACCCCCTAGGACTAGCGGGAGGGCTACCTACAATGAG.

As regards this clone: The read gets to within 3 residues of the CDR3 end, and the germline J gene fills in the rest. The rearrangement joins TRBV19 to TRBJ1-1, with a tentative D call TRBD1 (6 bases). The CDR3 consists of 16 residues. CDR1 and CDR2 (germline): LNHDA, SQIVND (reference sequence). Trimming stripped 6 bases from V and 4 bases from J, with 21 bases between. The CDR3 reads CASSPGGGQGGTEAFF. CDR3 DNA, as far as it was read: TGTGCCAGTAGCCCCGGGGGGGGCCAGGGAGGCACTGAA.

Of note for this clone: Coverage ceases 3 residues before the CDR3 finishes, and the germline J gene fills in the end. This chain uses TRBV11-3 with TRBJ1-1; a weak D match, TRBD1 (6 bases). Germline CDR1 and CDR2: SGHNT and YENEEA. The V gene lost 2 bases and the J gene lost 6 bases, with 13 bases spanning the gap. The CDR3 runs to 14 residues. CDR3 region: CASSLLGEGAEAFF. CDR3 DNA, as far as it was read: TGTGCCAGCAGCTTATTGGGGGAGGGGGCTGAA.

As to this clone: The sequence runs out 3 residues before the end of the CDR3; the remainder is reconstructed from the germline J gene. The chain employs TRBV29-1 and TRBJ2-3; D tentatively fits TRBD1 or TRBD2 (5 bases each). This CDR3 has 12 amino acids. Looked up from germline, CDR1 is SQVTM and CDR2 is ANQGSEA. V shed 7 bases and J shed 2 bases, with 10 bases lying between them. CDR3 DNA (partial): TGCAGCGCGGAGGACAACACAGATACG. Protein sequence: CSAEDNTDT. The entire CDR3 protein reads CSAEDNTDTQYF.

As regards this clone: The DNA ends 3 residues before the CDR3 does, and the rest of the CDR3 is filled in from the germline J gene. This sequence joins TRBV30 and TRBJ1-5; 7 bases map to TRBD1. After removal of 2 bases from V and 5 bases from J, the junction contained 3 bases not matched to a gene. Germline values: CDR1 GTSNPN, CDR2 SVGIG (reference sequence). The CDR3 sequence is 13 residues long. The CDR3 is CAWSRQGYQPQHF. CDR3 bases read: TGTGCCTGGAGTCGACAGGGCTATCAGCCC.

Concerning this clone itself: The DNA ends 3 residues before the CDR3 does, and the rest of the CDR3 is filled in from the germline J gene. The chain joins TRBV20-1 to TRBJ2-1; 7 nucleotides agree with TRBD2. Germline CDR1 DFQATT, CDR2 SNEGSKA (reference sequence). V was clipped by 5 bases and J by 3 bases; unmatched bases: 7. The CDR3 contains 14 residues. The CDR3 is CSAGTGTNYNEQFF. Incomplete CDR3 DNA: TGCAGTGCTGGGACCGGGACTAACTACAATGAG.

CDR3 bases read: TGTGCCAGCTCACCATACCTTCGACGGGGATATGGC. It is translated as CASSPYLRRGYG. The entire CDR3 protein is CASSPYLRRGYGYTF. The chain is built from TRBV18 and TRBJ1-2; D is ambiguous. The observed sequence ends 3 residues before the CDR3 terminus, with the missing tail filled in from the germline J gene. The V gene lost 2 bases and the J gene lost 5 bases, with 15 bases spanning the gap. The length of the CDR3 is 15 residues. Per the germline V gene, CDR1 is KGHSH and CDR2 is LQKENI.

To note about this clone: The read gets to within 3 residues of the CDR3 end, and the germline J gene fills in the rest. The gene calls are TRBV19 and TRBJ1-5; no clear D gene. The germline V gene has CDR1 LNHDA and CDR2 SQIVND (reference sequence). Trimming pared 5 bases from V and 5 bases from J, leaving 7 bases between. There are 12 residues in the CDR3. CDR3 in amino acids: CASSLGDQPQHF. CDR3 DNA, as far as it was read: TGTGCCAGTAGTCTGGGCGATCAGCCC. The variable domain in full, completed from reference TRBV19 and TRBJ1-5, reads DGGITQSPKYLFRKEGQNVTLSCEQNLNHDAMYWYRQDPGQGLRLIYYSQIVNDFQKGDIAEGYSVSREKKESFPLTVTSAQKNPTAFYLCASSLGDQPQHFGDGTRLSIL.

In regard to this clone: With the read ending 3 residues before the CDR3 end, the germline J gene is used to fill in that end. The chain links TRBV19 to TRBJ2-5; 12 positions agree with TRBD2. The germline gives CDR1 LNHDA, CDR2 SQIVND (reference sequence). The CDR3 runs to 16 residues. The ends lost 1 base at V and 5 bases at J; junction bases unmatched: 5. The DNA read from the CDR3 is TGTGCCAGTAGTATAGTTCCGACTAGCGGGAGTGAGACC. This sequence encodes CASSIVPTSGSET. The whole CDR3 region reads CASSIVPTSGSETQYF.

Note on this clone: The read finishes 3 residues shy of the CDR3 end, and the germline J gene is used to complete it. The J gene is TRBJ2-5, the V gene TRBV7-3; tentatively, D is TRBD1 (6 bases). Trimming cost V 4 bases and J 3 bases, with 15 bases left between them. There are 15 residues in the CDR3. Germline V gene data show CDR1 as SGHTA and CDR2 as FQGTGA. The chain's CDR3 is CASSSLSGTKETQYF. The sequenced CDR3 bases are TGTGCCAGCAGCTCGCTCTCCGGGACAAAAGAGACC.

Notes on this clone: The read terminates 3 residues ahead of where the CDR3 ends, so the germline J gene completes it. The rearrangement links TRBV2 to TRBJ1-1; D remains ambiguous. The germline V and J ends were trimmed by 4 bases and 5 bases, with 11 bases remaining between them. The germline CDR1 and CDR2 sequences are SNHLY and FYNNEI. This CDR3 is built from 13 residues. CDR3 sequence reads: CASSAAIGTEAFF. The CDR3 DNA, read in part, is TGTGCCAGCAGTGCTGCAATAGGGACTGAA. Full variable domain (outside the CDR3, taken from reference TRBV2 and TRBJ1-1): EPEVTQTPSHQVTQMGQEVILRCVPISNHLYFYWYRQILGQKVEFLVSFYNNEISEKSEIFDDQFSVERPDGSNFTLKIRSTKLEDSAMYFCASSAAIGTEAFFGQGTRLTVV.

The CDR3 bases that were read are TGTGCCAGCGCGCTTAGCGGGAGAGTCGACGAC. This codes for CASALSGRVDD. In full, the CDR3 reads CASALSGRVDDYTF. The chain recombines TRBV7-9 with TRBJ1-2, with unresolved D. The read falls 3 residues short of the CDR3 end, and the missing part is taken from the germline J gene. The germline CDR1 and CDR2 sequences are SEHNR and FQNEAQ (reference sequence). The length of the CDR3 is 14 residues.

On this clone: The read finishes 3 residues shy of the CDR3 end, and the germline J gene is used to complete it. This rearrangement joins TRBV6-1 to TRBJ2-3, with 9 bases aligning to TRBD1. The CDR3 spans 17 residues. In germline, CDR1 is MNHNS, CDR2 SASEGT. The CDR3 loop is CASSELIGGQGRQPQYF. The sequenced part of the CDR3 DNA is TGTGCCAGCAGTGAATTAATAGGGGGACAGGGACGGCAGCCG.

About this clone itself: The CDR3 end lies 3 residues beyond the end of the read and is filled in from the germline J gene. V gene TRBV6-4 combines with J gene TRBJ1-1; weak D call: TRBD1 (5 bases). The germline gives CDR1 MRHNA, CDR2 SNTAGT. The CDR3 loop spans 13 amino acids. The V end lost 5 bases, the J end lost 5 bases, and 12 bases lay between the germline ends. The CDR3 DNA, read in part, is TGTGCCAGCAGTCCGCAGGGAGGGACTGAA. Protein product: CASSPQGGTE. The full CDR3 sequence reads CASSPQGGTEAFF.

Details on this clone: The read stops 3 residues short of the end of the CDR3; the missing end is completed from the germline J gene. This chain joins TRBV7-3 and TRBJ1-2, with D possibly matching TRBD1 (6 bases). Looked up from germline, CDR1 is SGHTA and CDR2 is FQGTGA. The length of the CDR3 is 13 residues. Between the trimmed V and J ends, which lost 2 bases and 5 bases, there was a span of 9 bases. The CDR3 sequence is CASSLDTGYGYTF. The DNA read from the CDR3 is TGTGCCAGCAGCTTAGATACAGGGTATGGC.